This is a list of T cell receptor beta chains from one sample in a study of cytomegalovirus exposure and HLA in healthy donors. The protocol was immunoSEQ multiplex PCR, while the TCRdb copy is restricted to in-frame clones and leaves out a portion. The table lists fewer than 250,000 clones, 65% to 75% of them singletons. The sequencing input was PBMCs. The source is a man aged 25 to 40 in good health and CMV-seropositive. Both conserved end residues are part of each CDR3. Fields, in order: clone size, J gene, V gene, CDR3 length, D gene, CDR3 protein, CDR3 DNA. A D gene is named only where the DNA matches it firmly. Some rows mark clone size as missing; the rest say once, few, many or name a class of expanded clone.

size: NA
J: TRBJ1-1
V: TRBV28
length: 12
D: NA
CDR3: CASTLRESEAFF
DNA: TGTGCCAGCACTCTCAGGGAAAGTGAAGCTTTCTTT

size: few
J: TRBJ1-5
V: TRBV9
length: 15
D: NA
CDR3: CASSVEGAFNQPQHF
DNA: TGTGCCAGCAGCGTGGAAGGGGCGTTCAATCAGCCCCAGCATTTT

size: NA
J: TRBJ2-7
V: TRBV7-8
length: 13
D: NA
CDR3: CASSLVATYEQYF
DNA: TGTGCCAGCAGCTTAGTGGCAACCTACGAGCAGTACTTC

size: NA
J: TRBJ1-6
V: TRBV4-3
length: 16
D: TRBD1
CDR3: CASSQDEGAAYSPLHF
DNA: TGCGCCAGCAGCCAAGATGAGGGGGCAGCCTACTCACCCCTCCACTTT

size: NA
J: TRBJ1-1
V: TRBV30
length: 13
D: TRBD1
CDR3: CAWGQGLNTEAFF
DNA: TGTGCCTGGGGACAGGGTTTGAACACTGAAGCTTTCTTT

size: NA
J: TRBJ1-2
V: TRBV4-1
length: 15
D: NA
CDR3: CASSQDPEGHYGYTF
DNA: TGCGCCAGCAGCCAAGATCCGGAGGGACACTATGGCTACACCTTC

size: NA
J: TRBJ2-5
V: TRBV5-1
length: 13
D: NA
CDR3: CASTRGGEETQYF
DNA: TGCGCCAGCACTCGAGGAGGGGAGGAGACCCAGTACTTC

size: NA
J: TRBJ2-7
V: TRBV4-1
length: 15
D: NA
CDR3: CASSRSEGSPKVQYF
DNA: TGCGCCAGCAGCCGCTCCGAGGGCAGCCCTAAGGTGCAGTACTTC

size: once
J: TRBJ2-3
V: TRBV7-8
length: 16
D: NA
CDR3: CASSLGRLIVADTQYF
DNA: TGTGCCAGCAGCTTAGGCAGGTTGATAGTGGCAGATACGCAGTATTTT

size: NA
J: TRBJ2-2
V: TRBV5-4
length: 15
D: TRBD2
CDR3: CASSAGLDNTGELFF
DNA: TGTGCCAGCAGCGCCGGACTAGATAACACCGGGGAGCTGTTTTTT

size: once
J: TRBJ1-4
V: TRBV13
length: 15
D: NA
CDR3: CASSAPRGGDEKLFF
DNA: TGTGCCAGCAGCGCCCCCCGGGGGGGAGATGAAAAACTGTTTTTT

size: few
J: TRBJ2-3
V: TRBV23-1
length: 17
D: TRBD2
CDR3: CASSQPLGVAGTDTQYF
DNA: TGCGCCAGCAGTCAACCACTCGGGGTAGCGGGGACAGATACGCAGTATTTT

size: NA
J: TRBJ1-5
V: TRBV5-6
length: 15
D: NA
CDR3: CASSLGPYSNQPQHF
DNA: TGTGCCAGCAGCTTGGGGCCGTATAGCAATCAGCCCCAGCATTTT

size: NA
J: TRBJ2-5
V: TRBV5-4
length: 13
D: NA
CDR3: CASSFRDTETQYF
DNA: TGTGCCAGCAGCTTCCGGGACACAGAGACCCAGTACTTC

size: once
J: TRBJ2-7
V: TRBV4-3
length: 14
D: NA
CDR3: CASSHDRGSYEQYF
DNA: TGCGCCAGCAGCCACGACCGGGGGAGCTACGAGCAGTACTTC

size: NA
J: TRBJ2-7
V: TRBV18
length: 17
D: NA
CDR3: CASSPPLGTVGSYEQYF
DNA: TGTGCCAGCTCACCACCGCTAGGAACGGTCGGTTCCTACGAGCAGTACTTC

size: NA
J: TRBJ1-3
V: TRBV9
length: 10
D: NA
CDR3: CASGGDTIYF
DNA: TGTGCCAGCGGCGGAGACACCATATATTTT

size: NA
J: TRBJ2-7
V: TRBV27
length: 17
D: TRBD2
CDR3: CASSPGTSGGLIYEQYF
DNA: TGTGCCAGCAGTCCCGGGACTAGCGGGGGACTTATATACGAGCAGTACTTC

size: NA
J: TRBJ2-5
V: TRBV18
length: 12
D: NA
CDR3: CASSYSGETQYF
DNA: TGTGCCAGCTCATACTCGGGGGAGACCCAGTACTTC

size: NA
J: TRBJ1-1
V: TRBV10-3
length: 12
D: TRBD1
CDR3: CAISAGGTEAFF
DNA: TGTGCCATCAGCGCAGGGGGCACTGAAGCTTTCTTT

size: NA
J: TRBJ2-5
V: TRBV7-9
length: 15
D: NA
CDR3: CASSKGGPDQETQYF
DNA: TGTGCCAGCAGTAAGGGGGGGCCCGACCAAGAGACCCAGTACTTC

size: few
J: TRBJ1-2
V: TRBV13
length: 14
D: NA
CDR3: CASTIAGARDGYTF
DNA: TGTGCCAGCACCATAGCGGGGGCGCGGGATGGCTACACCTTC

size: NA
J: TRBJ2-4
V: TRBV9
length: 14
D: NA
CDR3: CASSSAGAKNIQYF
DNA: TGTGCCAGCAGCTCCGCCGGGGCCAAAAACATTCAGTACTTC

size: NA
J: TRBJ2-2
V: TRBV7-6
length: 16
D: TRBD2
CDR3: CASSFRPSGSTGELFF
DNA: TGTGCCAGCAGCTTTCGTCCTAGCGGGAGCACCGGGGAGCTGTTTTTT

size: NA
J: TRBJ2-1
V: TRBV27
length: 16
D: TRBD2
CDR3: CASSSPTSGRPNEQFF
DNA: TGTGCCAGCAGTTCACCGACTAGCGGGAGGCCCAATGAGCAGTTCTTC

size: NA
J: TRBJ2-1
V: TRBV4-3
length: 14
D: NA
CDR3: CASSQGTGYNEQFF
DNA: TGCGCCAGCAGCCAAGGGACGGGGTACAATGAGCAGTTCTTC

size: NA
J: TRBJ2-7
V: TRBV7-8
length: 17
D: TRBD2
CDR3: CASSLVAGGTETYEQYF
DNA: TGTGCCAGCAGCTTAGTAGCGGGGGGCACCGAAACCTACGAGCAGTACTTC

size: few
J: TRBJ1-5
V: TRBV28
length: 15
D: TRBD1
CDR3: CASSFSTGAYQPQHF
DNA: TGTGCCAGCAGTTTCTCGACAGGGGCATATCAGCCCCAGCATTTT

size: NA
J: TRBJ2-7
V: TRBV7-9
length: 13
D: TRBD1
CDR3: CASSFEGGAEQYF
DNA: TGTGCCAGCAGCTTTGAAGGGGGCGCCGAGCAGTACTTC

size: NA
J: TRBJ2-2
V: TRBV2
length: 14
D: NA
CDR3: CASSEYSSTGELFF
DNA: TGTGCCAGCAGTGAATACAGCAGCACCGGGGAGCTGTTTTTT

size: NA
J: TRBJ2-5
V: TRBV7-9
length: 15
D: TRBD2
CDR3: CASSSTSGDQETQYF
DNA: TGTGCCAGCAGCTCGACTAGCGGAGACCAAGAGACCCAGTACTTC

size: NA
J: TRBJ2-1
V: TRBV7-6
length: 15
D: TRBD1
CDR3: CASSYYRGPASEQFF
DNA: TGTGCCAGCAGCTATTACAGGGGGCCCGCTTCCGAGCAGTTCTTC

size: NA
J: TRBJ1-1
V: TRBV5-6
length: 15
D: NA
CDR3: CASSPLMLMNTEAFF
DNA: TGTGCCAGCAGCCCACTTATGCTGATGAACACTGAAGCTTTCTTT

size: NA
J: TRBJ2-7
V: TRBV7-7
length: 12
D: NA
CDR3: CASSSTGGEQYF
DNA: TGTGCTAGCAGCTCCACGGGCGGGGAGCAGTACTTC

size: NA
J: TRBJ1-6
V: TRBV5-4
length: 18
D: TRBD1
CDR3: CASSLGTGALRYNSPLHF
DNA: TGTGCCAGCAGCTTGGGGACAGGTGCCCTCCGCTATAATTCACCCCTCCACTTT

size: NA
J: TRBJ2-7
V: TRBV25-1
length: 15
D: TRBD2
CDR3: CASSESGSGPYEQYF
DNA: TGTGCCAGCAGTGAATCGGGTAGCGGGCCCTACGAGCAGTACTTC

size: NA
J: TRBJ1-4
V: TRBV6-6
length: 16
D: NA
CDR3: CASRSVGAATNEKLFF
DNA: TGTGCCAGCAGGTCGGTGGGGGCGGCAACTAATGAAAAACTGTTTTTT

size: NA
J: TRBJ1-4
V: TRBV7-9
length: 14
D: TRBD1
CDR3: CASSLVGQGEKLFF
DNA: TGTGCCAGCAGCTTAGTAGGACAGGGTGAAAAACTGTTTTTT

size: NA
J: TRBJ2-2
V: TRBV4-3
length: 19
D: TRBD1
CDR3: CASSQGLWPGTGAAGELFF
DNA: TGCGCCAGCAGCCAAGGACTCTGGCCCGGGACAGGGGCGGCCGGGGAGCTGTTTTTT

size: NA
J: TRBJ1-2
V: TRBV29-1
length: 12
D: TRBD1
CDR3: CSVGMQGEGYTF
DNA: TGCAGCGTTGGTATGCAGGGGGAGGGCTACACCTTC

size: NA
J: TRBJ1-5
V: TRBV16
length: 16
D: NA
CDR3: CASSQSPGGGNQPQHF
DNA: TGTGCCAGCAGCCAATCCCCGGGGGGGGGTAATCAGCCCCAGCATTTT

size: NA
J: TRBJ2-3
V: TRBV7-9
length: 15
D: NA
CDR3: CASSLPEGAQDTQYF
DNA: TGTGCCAGCAGCTTACCCGAGGGCGCTCAGGATACGCAGTATTTT

size: NA
J: TRBJ2-1
V: TRBV28
length: 20
D: TRBD2
CDR3: CASSPAGDHLLAGAGNEQFF
DNA: TGTGCCAGCAGTCCCGCAGGGGATCATTTACTAGCGGGAGCTGGTAATGAGCAGTTCTTC

size: NA
J: TRBJ1-6
V: TRBV25-1
length: 16
D: NA
CDR3: CASTDSTRQYNSPLHF
DNA: TGTGCCAGCACTGACTCCACCCGACAGTATAATTCACCCCTCCACTTT

size: few
J: TRBJ2-3
V: TRBV2
length: 16
D: TRBD1
CDR3: CASRATGVMSTDTQYF
DNA: TGTGCCAGCAGGGCGACAGGGGTCATGAGCACAGATACGCAGTATTTT

size: NA
J: TRBJ2-7
V: TRBV9
length: 15
D: TRBD2
CDR3: CASSPESGGAFEQYF
DNA: TGTGCCAGCAGCCCAGAAAGCGGGGGGGCTTTCGAGCAGTACTTC

size: NA
J: TRBJ2-7
V: TRBV7-3
length: 14
D: TRBD2
CDR3: CANSLGASGYEQYF
DNA: TGTGCCAACAGCCTAGGCGCTAGCGGGTACGAGCAGTACTTC

size: NA
J: TRBJ2-5
V: TRBV11-2
length: 15
D: TRBD1
CDR3: CASSPTGGLQETQYF
DNA: TGTGCCAGCAGTCCGACAGGGGGTCTCCAAGAGACCCAGTACTTC

size: few
J: TRBJ2-7
V: TRBV6-1
length: 14
D: TRBD2
CDR3: CAAEGNTRGGEQYF
DNA: TGTGCCGCCGAGGGAAACACCCGGGGGGGCGAGCAGTACTTC

size: NA
J: TRBJ2-7
V: TRBV7-8
length: 18
D: TRBD1
CDR3: CASSLVLGGQGGGYEQYF
DNA: TGTGCCAGCAGCTTAGTTTTGGGGGGACAGGGAGGGGGCTACGAGCAGTACTTC

size: once
J: TRBJ2-7
V: TRBV5-6
length: 15
D: NA
CDR3: CASSSYKGGAYEQYF
DNA: TGTGCCAGCAGCTCATATAAGGGAGGTGCCTACGAGCAGTACTTC

size: NA
J: TRBJ2-2
V: TRBV4-1
length: 16
D: NA
CDR3: CASSRHPGTNTGELFF
DNA: TGCGCCAGCAGCCGCCACCCGGGGACGAACACCGGGGAGCTGTTTTTT

size: once
J: TRBJ2-2
V: TRBV29-1
length: 14
D: TRBD2
CDR3: CSVGLAGRIGELFF
DNA: TGCAGCGTCGGACTAGCGGGACGAATCGGGGAGCTGTTTTTT

size: NA
J: TRBJ2-5
V: TRBV19
length: 13
D: NA
CDR3: CASSIPGGKTQYF
DNA: TGTGCCAGTAGTATCCCGGGGGGCAAGACCCAGTACTTC

size: once
J: TRBJ2-2
V: TRBV11-2
length: 16
D: TRBD2
CDR3: CASSLGAREVFGELFF
DNA: TGTGCCAGCAGCTTAGGGGCTCGGGAGGTCTTCGGGGAGTTGTTTTTT

size: NA
J: TRBJ2-1
V: TRBV4-3
length: 15
D: TRBD1
CDR3: CASSQYGQGQNEQFF
DNA: TGCGCCAGCAGCCAATACGGACAGGGGCAGAATGAGCAGTTCTTC

size: NA
J: TRBJ2-2
V: TRBV27
length: 14
D: NA
CDR3: CASSLSRAIGELFF
DNA: TGTGCCAGCAGTTTATCTCGTGCGATTGGGGAGCTGTTTTTT